The source of this TCR beta chain is a study of neurological immune-mediated disorders. Germline trimming cut 6 bases from V and 4 bases from J; bases unmatched to any gene: 7. The CDR3 sequence is 15 residues long. Germline-derived CDR1 and CDR2 are SEHNR and FQNEAQ (reference sequence). Findings of the study overall: Expanded clones shared no identical CDR3 amino acid sequences across subjects, which suggested private TCR-beta repertoires in all groups. Levels of TCR clonal expansion peaked in HTLV-1-associated myelopathy and reached their lowest in multiple sclerosis, under those of healthy controls.

Many counts were recorded for this clonotype. Its matching antigen is unknown. 5'RACE generated cDNA with 10-nucleotide random UMIs. TCRdb re-analysed the 5' RACE reads in MiXCR, keeping a single row per CDR3 protein. The sample lists tens of thousands of distinct CDR3 sequences; 12% were seen once. From 2 million PBMCs stored at -80 C, the unsorted libraries were generated. The chain is built from TRBV7-9 and TRBJ2-7, with 12 nucleotides matching TRBD2. Input material: PBMCs. The clonotype was recovered from a woman aged 55-70 years with HTLV-1-associated myelopathy (HAM/TSP). CDR3 residues: CASRQTGTSGYEQYF. CDR3 bases: TGTGCCAGCAGACAAACGGGGACTAGCGGGTACGAGCAGTACTTC.